This TCR beta chain appears in the sequencing data of a study of vaccination and CD4 T cells after COVID-19 (dated by TCRdb to 2022 to 2024). A note on the overall study: Every convalescent patient had a positive nasal swab PCR test for SARS-CoV-2, with mild disease in 9 or 10 patients and severe disease in one. The convalescent cohort comprised six males and four females, including two Hispanic individuals, seven Caucasians, two Asians and one multiracial person. Participants got two doses of the Pfizer-BioNTech BNT162b2 vaccine (n=8) or two doses of the Moderna mRNA-1273 vaccine (n=2). Post-COVID blood samples from convalescent patients were collected a median of around 110 days after diagnosis, with a range of 35 to 161 days. Post-vaccine blood samples were collected a median of approximately 68 days after the second vaccine dose, ranging from roughly 12 to 241 days. Culture stimuli were overlapping spike peptide pools from SARS-CoV-2 and from the common cold coronaviruses HCoV-NL63, HCoV-OC43 and HCoV-229E. In control cultures, a CEFX viral epitope pool was used as positive control, an HIV-1 Nef peptide pool was used as negative control, or no peptide was added. In roughly eleven COVID-19 convalescent patients and a handful of infection-naive healthy vaccine recipients, the spike-specific CD4+ TCR repertoire before mRNA vaccination was compared with the repertoire after mRNA vaccination. Summary of the overall study and its limitations: Although the median number of SARS-CoV-2-reactive clonotypes went up from approximately 20 after infection to about 38 after vaccination, the increase was not significant. Among convalescent patients, a median 86.3% of the SARS-CoV-2-reactive clones seen after vaccination appeared only after vaccination, which suggests priming specific to the vaccine. Of the vaccine-specific clones in convalescent patients, 304 of 307, or nearly all, reacted only to SARS-CoV-2 spike and did not cross-react with common cold coronaviruses. The study included relatively few convalescent patients and did not analyze early timepoints after natural infection.

From the cysteine through the phenylalanine, the CDR3 covers 16 amino acids. Only the CDR3 portion is preserved as DNA: 48 bases, with reading frame beginning at the first base. Compared with germline, V lacks 5 bases and J lacks 2 bases; bases without a gene match: 8. CDR1 and CDR2 are drawn from the germline V gene: SGHVS, FQNEAQ. To prepare the library, PCR was applied. TCR sequencing of DNA from cultured CD4+ T cells used the Oncomine TCR Beta short-read assay at the Johns Hopkins FTIC core. Genomic DNA was extracted from the cultured CD4+ T cells with the QIAamp micro DNA kit. The Oncomine TCR Beta libraries from cultured CD4+ T cells were pooled using unique dual indexes and then sequenced on an Illumina iSeq 100. The authors' pipeline ran thus. Non-productive sequences were filtered out, and CDR3s that did not start with C, did not end with F or W, or were shorter than 7 amino acids were discarded. Antigen-specific clonotypes were identified using the MANAFEST web application through comparison of peptide-stimulated wells with reference and other culture wells. An FDR below 0.05, an odds ratio above 5, and a productive frequency above 0.1% in at least two of three replicate wells were required for clones to be considered positive. A clonotype was classed as cross-reactive if the clonotype showed significant expansion both in SARS-CoV-2 spike wells and in at least one common cold coronavirus spike condition. Using R version 3.6.1, CDR3 homology was evaluated through Levenshtein distances (stringdist) along with unrooted phylogenetic trees (ape). Through fastp at Q25 and MiXCR, TCRdb rebuilt clones from the public reads, retaining in-frame beta chains. Each record represents a unique CDR3 protein, reported with the most common genes and DNA among its rows. The authors' filters were not applied to this entry. The sample records 13,000 or so distinct CDR3 sequences, under 55% of which are singletons. Jointly, the top ten make up 10% to 15% of the sample.

For this clonotype: Its antigen is unknown. No quality values exist for individual bases; no much larger clone is one base distant.

The treatment or condition label, as the study defines it: approximately nine-day PBMC culture with coronavirus spike peptide pools or control peptides (ViraFEST assay). The ViraFEST assay was used in the study, in which antigen-specific T cells were expanded with peptide pools and expanded clonotypes were subsequently identified by TCR sequencing. Positive SARS-CoV-2 PCR tests in the convalescent patients dated from March to December 2020, before Alpha, Beta and Delta variants emerged in the United States. Each well held 2.2 million or so PBMCs cultured in IMDM containing roughly 5.5% human AB serum and approximately 9.8 IU/ml IL-2, with 10 ug/ml peptide pools added. On days 3 and 7, half of the culture medium was replaced with fresh IL-2-containing medium. After 10 to 11 days of culture, CD4+ T cells were isolated by negative selection with the EasySep CD4+ T cell isolation kit. Ficoll-Paque Plus gradient centrifugation was used to isolate PBMCs from whole blood, and the isolated PBMCs were then either used fresh or cryopreserved at -140C. Each culture condition was generally run in triplicate wells.

This receptor was identified in a human donor who had recovered from COVID-19. The chain employs TRBV7-8 and TRBJ2-3, with TRBD2 matching 9 junction bases. Sequencing input: CD4+ T cells from blood, cultured in vitro. The CDR3 protein: CASSPRLAGLTDTQYF. The sequenced DNA is TGTGCCAGCAGCCCCCGGCTAGCGGGGCTCACAGATACGCAGTATTTT.